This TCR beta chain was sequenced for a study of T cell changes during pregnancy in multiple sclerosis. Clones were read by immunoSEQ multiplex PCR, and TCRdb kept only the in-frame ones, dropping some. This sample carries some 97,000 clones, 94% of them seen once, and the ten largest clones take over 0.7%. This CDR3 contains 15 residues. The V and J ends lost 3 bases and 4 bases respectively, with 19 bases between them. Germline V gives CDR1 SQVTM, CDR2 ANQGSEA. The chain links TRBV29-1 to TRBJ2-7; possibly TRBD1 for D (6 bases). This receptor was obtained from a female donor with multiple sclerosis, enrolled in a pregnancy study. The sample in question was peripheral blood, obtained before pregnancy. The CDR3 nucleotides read TGCAGCGTTGATCAGGGGCTGCCTCAATTGTACGAGCAGTACTTC. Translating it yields CSVDQGLPQLYEQYF.